Listed below are T cell receptor beta chains from one sample, sequenced in a study of identical twins. One entry per CDR3 protein results from TCRdb running MiXCR on the 5' RACE reads. Of 550,000 to 700,000 distinct CDR3 sequences detected, less than 25% appear once; the ten largest clones hold over 4%. The same specimen was also included in a second study, on T cells expressing NK-cell markers.

Sequencing was carried out using PBMCs. Every receptor here comes from a woman in her late teens or twenties in good health. Each CDR3 is given without its conserved first and last residue.

ASSRSGSTYEQY	TRBV12-3/TRBV12-4	TRBJ2-7
ASRGRVTGELF	TRBV19	TRBJ2-2
ASSPRLAGNGADTQY	TRBV7-8	TRBJ2-3
ASSRRLAGGRSHEQF	TRBV6-1	TRBJ2-1
SARDRDLAYEQY	TRBV20-1	TRBJ2-7
SVPTGVRTEAF	TRBV29-1	TRBJ1-1
SAEGPSNEQF	TRBV20-1	TRBJ2-1
ASSLGGTGFQETQY	TRBV7-9	TRBJ2-5
ASIKQGMAEAF	TRBV2	TRBJ1-1
SARDPGPGTDTQY	TRBV20-1	TRBJ2-3
ASSDGPGNQPQH	TRBV6-1	TRBJ1-5
ASSHPGTGAEAF	TRBV3-1	TRBJ1-1
ASSLPFGGRNTEAF	TRBV3-1	TRBJ1-1
SVEGRVGSGANVLT	TRBV29-1	TRBJ2-6
ASSYTSGTGANVLT	TRBV6-5	TRBJ2-6
RGVQGTEAF	TRBV20-1	TRBJ1-1
ASSDWTSGTDTQY	TRBV9	TRBJ2-3
ASSRAVSGQETQY	TRBV7-9	TRBJ2-5
SAHAGTNTDTQY	TRBV20-1	TRBJ2-3
SVVSGARRAQY	TRBV29-1	TRBJ2-7
ASSLGDRSWYEQY	TRBV5-6	TRBJ2-7
ASSFSGTRGNEQF	TRBV5-5	TRBJ2-1
SAPYTLSNEQF	TRBV20-1	TRBJ2-1
ASSRGSGLGSYNEQF	TRBV18	TRBJ2-1
ASSRRQTYGYT	TRBV12-3/TRBV12-4	TRBJ1-2
ASSLLAGLDNEQF	TRBV12-3/TRBV12-4	TRBJ2-1
ASAQRETSGSDEQF	TRBV6-2/TRBV6-3	TRBJ2-1
SARVAQRGGHEQF	TRBV20-1	TRBJ2-1